This T cell receptor beta chain was recorded in a study of blood T cells in healthy people across ages. The CDR3 runs to 16 residues. Per germline, CDR1 SGHRS and CDR2 YFSETQ. V dropped 4 bases and J dropped 8; count of bases not matched to a gene: 13. Then a second PCR, running roughly 6 to 11 cycles, was carried out with a sample-barcoded 5' primer and a J-beta primer mix. Template switching added a 12-random-nucleotide identifier to every cDNA molecule. TCRdb processed the 5' RACE reads anew with MiXCR; each CDR3 protein has one entry. Of nearly 1 million distinct CDR3 sequences in the sample, approximately 50% were seen once.

The sequencing sample was made of blood. The chain recombines TRBV5-1 with TRBJ2-1; TRBD1 agrees at 9 bases. This TCR came from a woman aged 60-70 years in good health. The CDR3 protein is CASSTSPGQGHDEQFF. CDR3 nucleotide sequence: TGCGCCAGCAGCACCTCTCCGGGACAGGGTCATGATGAGCAGTTCTTC. The full variable domain, with the rest looked up from reference TRBV5-1 and TRBJ2-1, is KAGVTQTPRYLIKTRGQQVTLSCSPISGHRSVSWYQQTPGQGLQFLFEYFSETQRNKGNFPGRFSGRQFSNSRSEMNVSTLELGDSALYLCASSTSPGQGHDEQFFGPGTRLTVL.